This entry features one T cell receptor beta chain sequence. Antigen specificity is unknown. The sample originates from a study of radiation and T cells in renal cell carcinoma. Study-level findings and limits: Pretreatment tumor biopsies were lacking, so baseline clonotypes are unknown. In blood, top tumor clones expanded by 2 weeks, shrinking by 4.

Indicated time point: blood 4 weeks post-SBRT, at nephrectomy. Documented treatment: 15 Gy SBRT to primary tumor, nephrectomy 4 weeks later. Nephrectomy followed 15 Gy stereotactic body radiation by 4 weeks. After SBRT, blood was collected at 2 and 4 weeks, plus baseline. The CDR3 runs 15 residues. V was cut by 0 bases and J by 6 bases, with 16 bases left in between. Germline V gives CDR1 SGHNT, CDR2 YYREEE (reference sequence). Sequencing used immunoSEQ multiplex PCR; TCRdb keeps in-frame clones, though not all of them. This table has 80,000 or so clones, roughly nine tenths appearing once. The chain uses TRBV5-4 and TRBJ2-7; D possibly matches TRBD1 or TRBD2 (5 bases each). The source material was blood, sampled from a patient whose treatment included radiotherapy and nephrectomy. The sequence was collected from a woman aged 70-85 years with renal cell carcinoma. The CDR3: CASSLDRDARGEQYF. The CDR3 DNA is TGTGCCAGCAGCTTGGACCGGGACGCTCGGGGCGAGCAGTACTTC.